A selection of T cell receptor beta chains follows, all from one sample in a study of identical twins. Using its own MiXCR run on the 5' RACE reads, TCRdb lists one record per CDR3 protein. This sample yields fewer than 250,000 distinct CDR3 sequences, of which approximately 7.8% are seen a single time; under 7% belongs to the top ten. These data also featured in a second study, about yellow fever vaccine responses in identical twins.

The sequenced sample was CD8+ T cells sorted from blood. Receptor source: a woman aged 18-30 years in good health. Both conserved end residues are part of each CDR3. D genes are given only for firm matches. Only some rows state a clone size, as once, few, many or a class for expanded clones.

>TRBV20-1|few|.|TRBJ2-7
TGCAGTGCTAGGCCCCGGAGAGCCCCCTCCTACGAGCAGTACTTC
CSARPRRAPSYEQYF
>TRBV12-3/TRBV12-4|few|.|TRBJ1-1
TGTGCCAGCAGTCCGACCTCCCCCATGAACACTGAAGCTTTCTTT
CASSPTSPMNTEAFF
>TRBV20-1|many|.|TRBJ2-4
TGCAGTGCTAGAGATGTGCGGGGCCTAGCCAAAAACATTCAGTACTTC
CSARDVRGLAKNIQYF
>TRBV3-1|.|.|TRBJ2-1
TGTGCCAGCAGCCAAGTTACCTACAATGAGCAGTTCTTC
CASSQVTYNEQFF
>TRBV20-1|many|TRBD2|TRBJ2-1
TGCAGTGCTAGTACGGCTAGCGGGAGCCACAATGAGCAGTTCTTC
CSASTASGSHNEQFF
>TRBV7-9|.|.|TRBJ1-2
TGTGCCAGCAGCTTAGACGCGGGAGGGGAAGGCTACACCTTC
CASSLDAGGEGYTF
>TRBV20-1|medium-sized|.|TRBJ2-1
TGCAGTGCTAGAGATGGCGAGGCCTACAATGAGCAGTTCTTC
CSARDGEAYNEQFF
>TRBV5-1|many|.|TRBJ2-1
TGCGCCAGCAGCTACTTAGACAGAGACAATGAGCAGTTCTTC
CASSYLDRDNEQFF
>TRBV18|few|TRBD1|TRBJ1-1
TGTGCCAGCTCTCATCATACGGGACAGGATCGGTATACAGTGGACACTGAAGCTTTCTTT
CASSHHTGQDRYTVDTEAFF
>TRBV12-3/TRBV12-4|.|TRBD1|TRBJ1-5
TGTGCCAGCGGTAGGACAGGGGTTGGCAATCAGCCCCAGCATTTT
CASGRTGVGNQPQHF
>TRBV10-3|many|.|TRBJ2-3
TGTGCCATCAGTGTGGCAGACACAGATACGCAGTATTTT
CAISVADTDTQYF
>TRBV11-2|many|.|TRBJ2-1
TGTGCCAGCAGCCCCCGGGACATGCCCTCCTACAATGAGCAGTTCTTC
CASSPRDMPSYNEQFF
>TRBV12-3/TRBV12-4|.|TRBD2|TRBJ2-1
TGTGCCAGCAGTACCTTTAATAGCGGGAGAGATGAGCAGTTCTTC
CASSTFNSGRDEQFF
>TRBV6-4|many|.|TRBJ2-1
TGTGCCAGCAGTGATACCCTAGCGCGGAGCCTGGCTGAGCAGTTCTTC
CASSDTLARSLAEQFF
>TRBV28|once|TRBD1|TRBJ2-5
TGTGCCAGCAGTCCCCTGGGACAGGAGCAAGAGACCCAGTACTTC
CASSPLGQEQETQYF
>TRBV4-1|.|TRBD1|TRBJ1-1
TGCGCCAGCTGGGGACAGGGTGGAGCTTTCTTT
CASWGQGGAFF
>TRBV27|few|TRBD2|TRBJ2-3
TGTGCCAGCAGTTTATTGGCGGGACTAGCGGACACAGATACGCAGTATTTT
CASSLLAGLADTDTQYF